These 30 T cell receptor beta chains were sequenced from one sample in a study of T cells in Graves' hyperthyroidism and ophthalmopathy (dated by TCRdb to about 2019). The library was built by means of multiplex PCR. TCRdb lists the instrument as Illumina HiSeq 2000. The TCR beta CDR3 regions were amplified from the RNA transcripts. The TCR CDR3 was subjected to a first round of RT-PCR using the HTBI primer set and the Qiagen OneStep RT-PCR kit. The public reads were reprocessed in TCRdb via fastp at Q25 and MiXCR, keeping in-frame beta chains. Entries are consolidated by CDR3 protein sequence, retaining the most common genes and DNA. The sample has 500,000 or so distinct CDR3 sequences on record, roughly 17% of them singletons. The ten largest account for around 17% of the sample. Sequencing input: blood. The receptor set was obtained from a woman between 18 and 30 years old with Graves' ophthalmopathy.

The chain couples TRBV16 to TRBJ1-1; no clear D. V dropped 0 bases and J dropped 1 base, with 6 bases sitting between them. Germline V CDR1 and CDR2: KGHSY, FQNENV. The CDR3 is made up of 14 amino acids. The CDR3 nucleotides are TGTGCCAGCAGCCAATCGGTGGAGAACACTGAAGCTTTCTTT. Its protein product is CASSQSVENTEAFF.

This clonotype has only a few counts. The chain joins TRBV6-5 to TRBJ2-1; possibly TRBD1 for D (6 bases). Trimming took 4 bases from V and 0 from J, leaving 10 bases between them. The CDR3 consists of 15 residues. Germline values: CDR1 MNHEY, CDR2 SVGAGI. CDR3 sequence: CASSSRTDSYNEQFF. The DNA of the CDR3 is TGTGCCAGCAGTTCCAGGACAGACTCCTACAATGAGCAGTTCTTC.

CDR3 DNA: TGCGCCAGCAGCTTGGACACGGGCGAGTCACCCCTCCACTTT. It translates to CASSLDTGESPLHF. The chain is built from TRBV5-1 and TRBJ1-6; D is unresolved. Germline V lookup: CDR1 SGHRS, CDR2 YFSETQ. The V end was cut by 0 bases, the J end by 10 bases, with 11 bases between. The CDR3 consists of 14 residues.

This clonotype was seen only a few times. V gene TRBV20-1 combines with J gene TRBJ2-7; D possibly corresponds to TRBD2 (5 bases). The CDR3 loop spans 12 amino acids. The V gene's germline CDR1 is DFQATT and CDR2 SNEGSKA (reference sequence). Trimming cost V 3 bases and J 7 bases, with 13 bases left between them. The CDR3 loop is CSASPAPGEQYF. CDR3 in DNA: TGCAGTGCTAGCCCCGCCCCGGGGGAGCAGTACTTC.

This clonotype has a count of ten or more. The rearrangement joins TRBV9 to TRBJ2-7; 16 bases align to TRBD2. V dropped 0 bases and J dropped 2; count of bases not matched to a gene: 5. The CDR3 has 18 amino acids. The germline V gene encodes CDR1 SGDLS and CDR2 YYNGEE. The CDR3 spells CASSVGTGTSGRAYEQYF. The CDR3 DNA reads TGTGCCAGCAGCGTAGGGACAGGGACTAGCGGGAGGGCCTACGAGCAGTACTTC.

The chain is built from TRBV5-1 and TRBJ2-5; unclear D gene. V was shortened by 1 base and J by 4 bases, with 11 bases between the two germline ends. This CDR3 has 14 amino acids. Germline assignment: CDR1 SGHRS and CDR2 YFSETQ. This CDR3 reads CASSLQKASETQYF. CDR3 in DNA: TGCGCCAGCAGCTTGCAAAAGGCCTCAGAGACCCAGTACTTC.

This clonotype was seen ten or more times. The CDR3 protein is CASGSDRGGHYGYTF. The CDR3 DNA reads as TGTGCCAGCGGCTCCGATCGCGGGGGTCACTATGGCTACACCTTC. The J gene is TRBJ1-2, the V gene TRBV6-1; TRBD1 might be the D (5 bases). This CDR3 is built from 15 residues. With 8 bases removed from V and 3 bases from J, the gap between germline ends came to 19 bases. CDR1 MNHNS and CDR2 SASEGT come from the germline V gene.

This chain links TRBV9 with TRBJ1-1; 7 nucleotides line up with TRBD1. CDR1 SGDLS and CDR2 YYNGEE come from the germline V gene. V lost 3 bases, J lost 1 base, and 6 bases stayed unmatched. The CDR3 is 15 residues long. Here the CDR3 DNA reads TGTGCCAGCAGCGAGTCGACAGGGTGGAACACTGAAGCTTTCTTT. It encodes CASSESTGWNTEAFF.

In this sample, this clonotype turned up a few times. This chain joins TRBV15 and TRBJ2-3, with 8 bases identical to TRBD1. V shed 1 base, J shed 3 bases, and the junction held 3 bases outside the gene matches. Looked up from germline, CDR1 is LNHNV and CDR2 is YYDKDF (reference sequence). The CDR3 runs to 15 residues. CDR3 nucleotides: TGTGCCACCAGCAGAGGGACAGGGACTACAGATACGCAGTATTTT. Its protein product is CATSRGTGTTDTQYF.

This clonotype was observed many times. The rearrangement uses TRBV30 and TRBJ2-1, with D possibly matching TRBD2 (5 bases). The germline gives CDR1 GTSNPN, CDR2 SVGIG (reference sequence). The CDR3 runs 14 residues. Trimming removed 2 bases at V and 3 bases at J, with 11 bases between. CDR3 amino acids: CAWSRSGIYNEQFF. The CDR3 coding sequence is TGTGCCTGGAGTAGGAGCGGAATCTACAATGAGCAGTTCTTC.

This clonotype appeared many times. The rearrangement links TRBV25-1 to TRBJ1-2; TRBD1 might be the D (5 bases). This CDR3 has 16 amino acids. Per germline, CDR1 MGHDK and CDR2 SYGVNS. With 2 bases removed from V and 3 bases from J, the gap between germline ends came to 16 bases. As DNA, the CDR3 is TGTGCCAGCAGTGAAATAGGGACTTCGGGGGACTATGGCTACACCTTC. Translation: CASSEIGTSGDYGYTF.

This clonotype has a count of ten or more. This chain connects TRBV7-9 to TRBJ1-1, with TRBD1 matching over 12 bases. This CDR3 is built from 17 residues. V shed 2 bases and J 3 bases; nucleotides not matched to a gene: 7. CDR1 and CDR2 from the germline V gene are SEHNR and FQNEAQ (reference sequence). The CDR3 DNA reads as TGTGCCAGCAGCTTAACCGGGACAGGGGGCGCGGACACTGAAGCTTTCTTT. Its protein product is CASSLTGTGGADTEAFF.

CDR3 sequence reads: CASSYSRLYEKLFF. As DNA, the CDR3 is TGTGCCAGCAGTTACTCGCGGCTATACGAAAAACTGTTTTTT. The J gene is TRBJ1-4, the V gene TRBV6-2 or TRBV6-3; D gene uncertain. Germline CDR1 reads MNHEY; CDR2 reads SVGEGT. V was pared by 0 bases and J by 8 bases, with 10 bases between. The CDR3 runs 14 residues.

This clonotype was picked up a small number of times. V is TRBV29-1 and J is TRBJ2-7; D is perhaps TRBD1 or TRBD2 (5 bases each). The CDR3 covers 15 residues. The V gene lost 3 bases and the J gene lost 3 bases, with 18 bases spanning the gap. Looked up from germline, CDR1 is SQVTM and CDR2 is ANQGSEA. The DNA of the CDR3 is TGCAGCGTTGAGCTGGGCCGGGACGGCTACTACGAGCAGTACTTC. Translation gives CSVELGRDGYYEQYF.

This clonotype was found many times. V is TRBV20-1 and J is TRBJ1-1; D is possibly TRBD1 (6 bases). CDR1 is DFQATT, CDR2 SNEGSKA, per germline (reference sequence). This CDR3 has 13 residues. Trimming stripped 0 bases from V and 7 bases from J, with 12 bases between. CDR3 in DNA: TGCAGTGCTAGAGAAGTGGGCAGGGGTGAAGCTTTCTTT. It yields the protein CSAREVGRGEAFF.

The chain carries TRBV9 and TRBJ2-5; 9 nucleotides align to TRBD2. V was pared by 4 bases and J by 1 base, with 20 bases of the junction left unmatched. The CDR3 contains 20 residues. Germline V gene sequence: CDR1 SGDLS, CDR2 YYNGEE. CDR3 region: CASSPGKLAGLAGIQETQYF. In DNA form, the CDR3 reads TGTGCCAGCAGCCCTGGGAAGCTAGCGGGGTTGGCCGGGATCCAAGAGACCCAGTACTTC.

The chain is built from TRBV3-1 and TRBJ1-2; D is possibly TRBD1 (6 bases). This CDR3 is 14 amino acids long. The germline gives CDR1 LGHDT, CDR2 YNNKEL (reference sequence). With 6 bases removed from V and 11 bases from J, the gap between germline ends came to 22 bases. The CDR3 sequence is CASSLAGTREEYTF. For the CDR3, the DNA is TGTGCCAGCAGTCTAGCCGGGACAAGGGAGGAGTACACCTTC.

This clonotype has just a few counts. The chain couples TRBV12-3 or TRBV12-4 to TRBJ1-2, with D uncertain. The V gene lost 3 bases and the J gene lost 7 bases, with 12 bases spanning the gap. The CDR3 totals 13 residues. The CDR3 here is CASSLGQTRGYTF. The CDR3 DNA is TGTGCCAGCAGTTTGGGTCAGACTCGTGGCTACACCTTC.

The V call is TRBV10-3, the J call TRBJ2-5; D not certain. The V and J ends lost 10 bases and 5 bases respectively, with 20 bases between them. The germline gives CDR1 ENHRY, CDR2 SYGVKD. The CDR3 spans 14 residues. The CDR3 loop reads CATAMSGRRETQYF. In DNA form, the CDR3 reads TGTGCCACCGCGATGTCAGGCCGTCGGGAGACCCAGTACTTC.

This clonotype was observed at least ten times. The chain couples TRBV10-3 to TRBJ1-5, with a weak D call TRBD1 (5 bases). V was shortened by 1 base and J by 3 bases, with 10 bases between the two germline ends. Looked up from germline, CDR1 is ENHRY and CDR2 is SYGVKD. The CDR3 runs to 15 residues. The CDR3: CAISELGTLNQPQHF. For the CDR3, the DNA is TGTGCCATCAGTGAGTTGGGGACCCTCAATCAGCCCCAGCATTTT.

This clonotype was counted only a few times. J is TRBJ2-1 and V is TRBV3-1; 9 positions agree with TRBD1. The length of the CDR3 is 16 residues. The V segment lost 4 bases and the J segment 7 bases; nucleotides outside the gene matches: 11. The germline gives CDR1 LGHDT, CDR2 YNNKEL (reference sequence). In nucleotides, the CDR3 is TGTGCCAGCAGCCGCGCCGGGACAGGGAGCTTGAATGAGCAGTTCTTC. Protein: CASSRAGTGSLNEQFF.

This rearrangement joins TRBV6-1 to TRBJ2-7, with 8 bases matching TRBD1. Germline lookup yields CDR1 MNHNS and CDR2 SASEGT. There are 18 residues in the CDR3. V lost 7 bases to trimming and J lost 0 bases; unmatched junction nucleotides: 17. CDR3 sequence reads: CASIGLLTDRVNSYEQYF. As DNA, the CDR3 is TGTGCCAGCATAGGTCTCCTGACGGACAGGGTTAACTCCTACGAGCAGTACTTC.

This clonotype was detected ten times or more. The chain employs TRBV14 and TRBJ2-5; 9 positions match TRBD2. The CDR3 extends over 17 amino acids. Germline loops: CDR1 SGHDN, CDR2 FVKESK. V was clipped by 2 bases and J by 1 base; unmatched bases: 8. This CDR3 is CASSQWTSARSQETQYF. The DNA for the CDR3 is TGTGCCAGCAGCCAATGGACTAGCGCCCGATCCCAAGAGACCCAGTACTTC.

The sample holds many counts of this clonotype. This chain uses TRBV7-9 with TRBJ1-4; 8 bases fit TRBD1. Looked up from germline, CDR1 is SEHNR and CDR2 is FQNEAQ (reference sequence). CDR3 length: 15 residues. The V and J ends lost 3 bases and 8 bases, in that order; junction bases with no gene match: 8. The CDR3 nucleotides read TGTGCCAGCAGCTTCCTCGGACAGGGATCCGAAAAACTGTTTTTT. Residues: CASSFLGQGSEKLFF.

There are a few counts of this clonotype. CDR3 DNA: TGTGCCAGCAGTATTAAGACAGGGGTAGATACGCAGTATTTT. It codes for CASSIKTGVDTQYF. The chain couples TRBV6-1 to TRBJ2-3; 8 bases fit TRBD1. The ends lost 5 bases at V and 5 bases at J; junction bases unmatched: 6. The CDR3 is 14 amino acids. Germline CDR1 is MNHNS and CDR2 is SASEGT.

This chain joins TRBV19 and TRBJ2-4; D might be TRBD1 (6 bases). Germline assignment: CDR1 LNHDA and CDR2 SQIVND (reference sequence). V lost 6 bases to trimming and J lost 6 bases, with 15 bases between them. The CDR3 consists of 14 residues. CDR3 amino acids: CASSRRDIRNIQYF. The DNA of the CDR3 is TGTGCCAGTAGCCGACGGGACATCAGAAACATTCAGTACTTC. Combining the CDR3 with reference TRBV19 and TRBJ2-4 gives the whole variable domain DGGITQSPKYLFRKEGQNVTLSCEQNLNHDAMYWYRQDPGQGLRLIYYSQIVNDFQKGDIAEGYSVSREKKESFPLTVTSAQKNPTAFYLCASSRRDIRNIQYFGAGTRLSVL.

This chain connects TRBV5-1 to TRBJ2-6; no clear D. The CDR3 has 18 residues. Germline V gives CDR1 SGHRS, CDR2 YFSETQ. V lost 0 bases and J lost 0, with 13 bases in between. The CDR3 protein is CASSLVTVTISGANVLTF. CDR3 nucleotide sequence: TGCGCCAGCAGCTTGGTTACGGTCACCATCTCTGGGGCCAACGTCCTGACTTTC.

This clonotype was found many times. The chain couples TRBV7-2 to TRBJ2-5; no clear D gene. This CDR3 is 13 amino acids long. Germline V gene lookup returns CDR1 SGHTA and CDR2 FQGNSA. The ends were cut back, 5 bases at V and 5 bases at J, with 12 bases in the middle. The CDR3 DNA reads as TGTGCCAGCAGCCCCTATCCCCGCGAGACCCAGTACTTC. It specifies CASSPYPRETQYF.

This clonotype has a count of ten or more. The rearrangement uses TRBV27 and TRBJ2-5, with TRBD1 matching 10 bases. The V gene's germline CDR1 is MNHEY and CDR2 SMNVEV (reference sequence). The V gene end was trimmed by 6 bases and the J gene end by 7 bases; junction bases not matched to a gene: 11. This CDR3 is 15 amino acids long. The CDR3 is CASRDRQGAVGTQYF. The DNA for the CDR3 is TGTGCCAGCAGGGATCGACAGGGGGCCGTGGGGACCCAGTACTTC.

This clonotype was picked up a small number of times. The chain recombines TRBV30 with TRBJ2-6; unclear D gene. Germline V gives CDR1 GTSNPN, CDR2 SVGIG (reference sequence). The CDR3 has 16 amino acids. The CDR3 loop reads CARSTGRASGANVLTF. Here the CDR3 DNA reads TGTGCACGGAGCACCGGTCGGGCCTCTGGGGCCAACGTCCTGACTTTC. Using reference TRBV30 and TRBJ2-6 for the parts outside the CDR3, the full variable domain is SQTIHQWPATLVQPVGSPLSLECTVEGTSNPNLYWYRQAAGRGLQLLFYSVGIGQISSEVPQNLSASRPQDRQFILSSKKLLLSDSGFYLCARSTGRASGANVLTFGAGSRLTVL.